This T cell receptor (beta chain) was identified in a study of T cell responses to AZD1222 COVID-19 vaccine (dated by TCRdb to the early 2020s). Background on the whole study: AZD1222 recipients with second doses at about 4 weeks or about 12 weeks were pooled, because spike-specific TCR depth and breadth did not differ between schedules. A total of around 240 trial participants underwent TCR sequencing, of whom 207 received two doses of AZD1222 and some 25 received two doses of the MenACWY control vaccine. Trial participants were enrolled by age into subgroups of 18-55, 56-69 and 70-plus years, and around 150, 29 and 61 TCR-sequenced participants, respectively, were included in these subgroups. Overall study results and their limits: In the small 56-69-year group, the increase in depth fell short of significance, most likely because of low power. Participants were mostly white British and included more females than males, and it was suggested by the authors that clonal diversity may have been underestimated. Spike-specific TCR breadth and depth rose significantly after two AZD1222 doses compared with day 0 and with MenACWY recipients. Conclusions about previously exposed vaccinees are limited, since just five to seven AZD1222 recipients were seropositive for SARS-CoV-2 at baseline. No day 14 peak-response samples were available, so repertoires were characterized only after the peak T cell response. Reportedly, close to half of the unique spike-specific TCRs recognized epitopes lying outside the regions that are mutated in the B.1.351 and B.1.1.7 variants. The whole spike protein was spanned by vaccine-associated CD4 TCRs, and dominant responses were seen in regions 160-218 and 743-854.

The sample's time point label, in plain terms: baseline before first vaccination. Vaccinee samples were obtained from the UK trials COV001 and COV002, which included a single-blind randomized controlled phase 2/3 trial of AZD1222 (ChAdOx1 nCoV-19) in healthy adults. For TCRbeta chain sequencing, PBMC samples from trial participants were taken at day 0 and at day 28 after the second dose. The CDR3 regions of human TCRbeta chains were analyzed by immunosequencing. The study's own analysis went as follows. Repertoire TCRs were matched against a reference library of SARS-CoV-2-specific TCRs generated with the MIRA antigen-specificity platform. Breadth was defined as the fraction of unique TCRs that were SARS-CoV-2-associated. Depth was defined as the fraction of total T cells that were SARS-CoV-2-associated. Using the MIRA data, each spike-specific TCR was assigned both to the spike region to which the TCR was reactive and to a CD4 or CD8 class. Log10-transformed breadth and depth values were compared by one-way ANOVA with Sidak's multiple comparisons tests. The table was pulled from immuneACCESS by TCRdb, which kept in-frame rearrangements only. Such tables lose some clones; where checked, under half of the loss comes from unresolved V genes, and the rest has no known cause. V and J calls and clone size come straight from that table; D and trimming were deduced from the DNA. Present in this sample are about 97,000 clones, approximately 90% of which were seen just once. 2.5% to 3.5% of the sample goes to the ten largest clones.

Comments on this clone: Its target antigen remains unknown. Base qualities are not provided; no much larger clone lies one nucleotide away.

At the junction V is shortened by 7 bases and J by 8 bases; bases outside the gene matches: 19. Looking up the germline V gene (reference sequence) yields CDR1 LNHDA and CDR2 SQIVND. The CDR3 measures 17 amino acids from cysteine to phenylalanine. CDR3 DNA only is kept here, 51 bases in frame from base 1. Sequenced here: peripheral blood, sampled on day 0 of AZD1222 vaccination. The source of this sequence is an adult in good health. This receptor chain uses TRBV19 and TRBJ1-2; TRBD1 fits 10 bases in the junction. CDR3 protein: CASKKVRQGANEYGYTF. The nucleotides read TGTGCCAGTAAGAAGGTCCGACAGGGGGCGAACGAATACGGCTACACCTTC.